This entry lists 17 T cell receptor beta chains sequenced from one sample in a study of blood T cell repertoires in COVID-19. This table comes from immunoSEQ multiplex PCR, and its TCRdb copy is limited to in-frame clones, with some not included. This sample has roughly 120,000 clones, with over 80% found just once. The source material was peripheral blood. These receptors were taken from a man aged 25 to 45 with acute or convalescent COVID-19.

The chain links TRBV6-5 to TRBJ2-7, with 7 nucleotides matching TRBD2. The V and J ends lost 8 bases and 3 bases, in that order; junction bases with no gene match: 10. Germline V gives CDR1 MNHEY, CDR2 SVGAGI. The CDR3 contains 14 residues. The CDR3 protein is CASGPSGVLYEQYV. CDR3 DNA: TGTGCCAGCGGGCCTAGCGGAGTCCTCTACGAGCAGTACGTC.

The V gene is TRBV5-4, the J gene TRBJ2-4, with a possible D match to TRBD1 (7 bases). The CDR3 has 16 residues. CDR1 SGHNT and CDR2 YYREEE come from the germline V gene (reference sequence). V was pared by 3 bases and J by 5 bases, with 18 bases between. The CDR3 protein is CASSWEGGGAENIQYF. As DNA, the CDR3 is TGTGCCAGCAGCTGGGAAGGAGGGGGCGCAGAAAACATTCAGTACTTC.

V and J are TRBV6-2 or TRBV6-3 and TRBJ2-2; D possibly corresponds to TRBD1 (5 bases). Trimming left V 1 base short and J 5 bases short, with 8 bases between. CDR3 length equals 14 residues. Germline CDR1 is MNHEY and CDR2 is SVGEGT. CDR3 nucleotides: TGTGCCAGCAGTTACTTCAGGGATACCGGGGAGCTGTTTTTT. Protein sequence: CASSYFRDTGELFF.

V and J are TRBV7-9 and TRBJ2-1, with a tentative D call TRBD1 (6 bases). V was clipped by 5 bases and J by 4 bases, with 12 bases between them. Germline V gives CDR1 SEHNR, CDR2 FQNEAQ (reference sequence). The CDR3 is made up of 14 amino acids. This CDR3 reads CASSPQDSYNEQFF. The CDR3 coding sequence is TGTGCCAGCAGCCCTCAGGACAGTTACAATGAGCAGTTCTTC.

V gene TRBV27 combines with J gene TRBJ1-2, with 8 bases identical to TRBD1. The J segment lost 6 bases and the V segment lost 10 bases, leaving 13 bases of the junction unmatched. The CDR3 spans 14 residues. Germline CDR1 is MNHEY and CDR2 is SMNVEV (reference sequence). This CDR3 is CATSRQGPTHGYTF. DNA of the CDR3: TGTGCCACCAGCCGACAGGGGCCTACACATGGCTACACCTTC.

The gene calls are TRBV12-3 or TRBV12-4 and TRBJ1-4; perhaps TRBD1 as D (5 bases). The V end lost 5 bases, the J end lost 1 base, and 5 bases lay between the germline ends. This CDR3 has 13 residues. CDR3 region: CASSRGTNEKLFF. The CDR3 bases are TGTGCCAGCAGTAGGGGAACTAATGAAAAACTGTTTTTT.

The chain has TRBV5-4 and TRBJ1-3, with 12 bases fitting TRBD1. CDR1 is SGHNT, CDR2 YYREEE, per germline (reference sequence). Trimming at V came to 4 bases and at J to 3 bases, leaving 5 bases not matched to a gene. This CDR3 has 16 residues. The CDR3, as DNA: TGTGCCAGCAGCCCCGGGACAGGGGGCTTTGGAAACACCATATATTTT. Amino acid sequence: CASSPGTGGFGNTIYF.

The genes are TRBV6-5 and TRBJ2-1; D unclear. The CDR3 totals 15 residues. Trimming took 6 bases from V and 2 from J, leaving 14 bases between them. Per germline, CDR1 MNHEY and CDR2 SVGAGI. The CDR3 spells CASRHNMEPYNEQFF. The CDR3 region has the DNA TGTGCCAGCAGACACAACATGGAGCCCTACAATGAGCAGTTCTTC.

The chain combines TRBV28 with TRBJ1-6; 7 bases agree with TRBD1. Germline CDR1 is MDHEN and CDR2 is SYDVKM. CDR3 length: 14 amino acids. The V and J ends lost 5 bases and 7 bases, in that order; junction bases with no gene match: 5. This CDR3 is CASSAWDSNSPLHF. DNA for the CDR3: TGTGCCAGCAGTGCCTGGGACAGCAATTCACCCCTCCACTTT.

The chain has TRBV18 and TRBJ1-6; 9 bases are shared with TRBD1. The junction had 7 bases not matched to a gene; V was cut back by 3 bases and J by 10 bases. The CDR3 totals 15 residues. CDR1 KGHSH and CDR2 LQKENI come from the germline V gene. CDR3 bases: TGTGCCAGCTCACCGGGACAGGGAGAAGGGTCACCCCTCCACTTT. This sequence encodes CASSPGQGEGSPLHF.

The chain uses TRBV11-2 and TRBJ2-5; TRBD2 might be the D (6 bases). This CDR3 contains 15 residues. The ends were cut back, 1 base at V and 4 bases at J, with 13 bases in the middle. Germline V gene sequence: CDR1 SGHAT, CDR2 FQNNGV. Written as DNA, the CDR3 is TGTGCCAGCAGCTTAGTTGGCGGGACGGGAGAGACCCAGTACTTC. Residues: CASSLVGGTGETQYF.

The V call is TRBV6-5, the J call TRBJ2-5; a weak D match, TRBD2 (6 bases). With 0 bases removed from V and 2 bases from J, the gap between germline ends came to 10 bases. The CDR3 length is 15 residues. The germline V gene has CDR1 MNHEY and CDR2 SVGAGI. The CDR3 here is CASSYSGTSQETQYF. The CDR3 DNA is TGTGCCAGCAGTTACTCAGGGACTTCACAAGAGACCCAGTACTTC.

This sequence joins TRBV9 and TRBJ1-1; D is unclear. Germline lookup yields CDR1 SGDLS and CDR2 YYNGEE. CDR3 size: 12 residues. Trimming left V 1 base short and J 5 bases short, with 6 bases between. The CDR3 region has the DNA TGTGCCAGCAGCGTAATAGAGACTGAAGCTTTCTTT. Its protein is CASSVIETEAFF.

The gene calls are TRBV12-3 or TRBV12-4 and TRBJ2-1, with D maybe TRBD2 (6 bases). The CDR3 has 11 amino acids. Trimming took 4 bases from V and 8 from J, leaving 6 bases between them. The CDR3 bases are TGTGCCAGCAGTTCGGGGGATGAGCAGTTCTTC. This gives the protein CASSSGDEQFF.

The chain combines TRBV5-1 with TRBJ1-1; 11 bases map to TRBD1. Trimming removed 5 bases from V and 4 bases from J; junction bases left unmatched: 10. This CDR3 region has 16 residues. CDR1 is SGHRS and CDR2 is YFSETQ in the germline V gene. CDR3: CASSYGQGARGTEAFF. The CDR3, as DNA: TGCGCCAGCAGTTACGGACAGGGGGCGCGGGGCACTGAAGCTTTCTTT.

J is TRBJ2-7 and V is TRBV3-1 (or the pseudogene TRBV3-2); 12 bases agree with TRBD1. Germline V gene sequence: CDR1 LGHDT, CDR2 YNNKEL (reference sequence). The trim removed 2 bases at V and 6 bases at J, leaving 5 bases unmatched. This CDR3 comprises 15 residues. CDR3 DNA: TGTGCCAGCAGCCAAAGGGGACAGGGGGCCGGCGAGCAGTACTTC. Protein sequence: CASSQRGQGAGEQYF.

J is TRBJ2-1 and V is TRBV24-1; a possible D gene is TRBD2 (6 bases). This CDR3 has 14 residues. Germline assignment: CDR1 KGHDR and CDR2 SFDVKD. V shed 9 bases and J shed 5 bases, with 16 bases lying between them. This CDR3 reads CATSRGGVDNEQFF. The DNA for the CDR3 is TGTGCCACCTCCCGAGGCGGGGTTGACAATGAGCAGTTCTTC.